Included here is one T cell receptor beta chain sequence, with context. Its matching antigen is unknown. The TCR alpha and TCR beta cDNA libraries, bearing sample barcodes and UMIs, were generated by 5'RACE using constant-segment primers. TCRdb itself ran the 5' RACE reads through MiXCR, one entry per CDR3 protein. The sample holds about 320,000 distinct CDR3 sequences, 13% to 15% seen once. This sample was included in a study of T-cell memory formation after mild COVID-19. Regarding the study as a whole: Clones that contracted from day 15 to 85 had balanced CD4/CD8; later expanders were CD4+ biased. Shrinking CD4+ clones resided mostly in CM and EM, and CD8+ ones in EMRA.

The CDR3 loop spans 17 amino acids. The germline V gene encodes CDR1 SGHRS and CDR2 YFSETQ. V lost 4 bases, J lost 0 bases, and 17 bases lay in between. V gene TRBV5-1 combines with J gene TRBJ1-3; D is perhaps TRBD1 (5 bases). Sequenced material: PBMCs or a T cell subset sorted from them (not recorded which). The clonotype was recovered from a man younger than 35 who had mild COVID-19 (a few samples of this study predate the infection). Cell type and time point are not known. CDR3 sequence reads: CASSPGYRPASGNTIYF. The CDR3 bases are TGCGCCAGCAGCCCAGGCTACAGGCCTGCCTCTGGAAACACCATATATTTT.